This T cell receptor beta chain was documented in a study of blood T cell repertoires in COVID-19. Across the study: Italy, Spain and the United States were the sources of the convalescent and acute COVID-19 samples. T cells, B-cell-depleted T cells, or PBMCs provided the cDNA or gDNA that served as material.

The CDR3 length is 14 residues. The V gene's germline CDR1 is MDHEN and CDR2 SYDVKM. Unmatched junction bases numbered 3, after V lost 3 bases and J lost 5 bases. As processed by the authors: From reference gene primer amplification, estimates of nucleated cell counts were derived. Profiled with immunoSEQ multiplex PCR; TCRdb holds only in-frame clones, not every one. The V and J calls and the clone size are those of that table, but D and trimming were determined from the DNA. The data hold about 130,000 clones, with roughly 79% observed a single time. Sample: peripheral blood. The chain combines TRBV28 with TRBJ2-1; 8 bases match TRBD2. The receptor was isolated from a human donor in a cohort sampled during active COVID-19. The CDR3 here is CASSLRRGDNEQFF. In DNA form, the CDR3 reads TGTGCCAGCAGTTTGAGGCGGGGGGACAATGAGCAGTTCTTC.